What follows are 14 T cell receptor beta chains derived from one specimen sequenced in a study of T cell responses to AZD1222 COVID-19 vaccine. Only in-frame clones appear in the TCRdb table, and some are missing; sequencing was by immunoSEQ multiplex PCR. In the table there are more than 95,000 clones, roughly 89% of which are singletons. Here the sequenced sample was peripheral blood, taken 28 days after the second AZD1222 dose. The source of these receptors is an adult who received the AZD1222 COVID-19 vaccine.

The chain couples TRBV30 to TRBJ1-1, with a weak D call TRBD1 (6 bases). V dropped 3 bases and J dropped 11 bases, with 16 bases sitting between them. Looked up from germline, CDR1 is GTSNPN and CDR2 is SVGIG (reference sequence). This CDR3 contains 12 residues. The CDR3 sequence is CAWRFTGWGAFF. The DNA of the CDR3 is TGTGCCTGGAGGTTTACAGGGTGGGGTGCTTTCTTT.

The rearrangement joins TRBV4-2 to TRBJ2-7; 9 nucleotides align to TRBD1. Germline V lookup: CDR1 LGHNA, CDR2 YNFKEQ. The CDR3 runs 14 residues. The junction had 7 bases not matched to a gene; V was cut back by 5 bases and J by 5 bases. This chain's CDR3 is CASSKQGAMDEQYF. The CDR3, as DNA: TGTGCCAGCAGCAAACAGGGGGCTATGGACGAGCAGTACTTC.

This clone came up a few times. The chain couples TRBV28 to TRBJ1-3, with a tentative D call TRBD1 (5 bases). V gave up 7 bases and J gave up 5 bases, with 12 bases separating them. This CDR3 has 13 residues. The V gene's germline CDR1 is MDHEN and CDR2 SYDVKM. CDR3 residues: CASNGGNRNTIYF. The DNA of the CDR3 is TGTGCCAGCAACGGGGGTAATAGAAACACCATATATTTT. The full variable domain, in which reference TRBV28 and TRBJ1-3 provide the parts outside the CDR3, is DVKVTQSSRYLVKRTGEKVFLECVQDMDHENMFWYRQDPGLGLRLIYFSYDVKMKEKGDIPEGYSVSREKKERFSLILESASTNQTSMYLCASNGGNRNTIYFGEGSWLTVV.

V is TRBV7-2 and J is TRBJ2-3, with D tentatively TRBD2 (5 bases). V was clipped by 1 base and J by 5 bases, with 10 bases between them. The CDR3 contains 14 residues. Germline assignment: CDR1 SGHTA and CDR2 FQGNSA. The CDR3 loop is CASSLVEGIDTQYF. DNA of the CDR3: TGTGCCAGCAGCTTAGTAGAGGGAATAGATACGCAGTATTTT.

As DNA, the CDR3 is TGTGCCAGCAGCTCGACTAGCGGGAGAGGGAATGAGCAGTTCTTC. Encoded protein: CASSSTSGRGNEQFF. The chain joins TRBV11-3 to TRBJ2-1; 12 positions agree with TRBD2. The junction had 5 bases not matched to a gene; V was cut back by 4 bases and J by 7 bases. There are 15 residues in the CDR3. The germline V gene has CDR1 SGHNT and CDR2 YENEEA.

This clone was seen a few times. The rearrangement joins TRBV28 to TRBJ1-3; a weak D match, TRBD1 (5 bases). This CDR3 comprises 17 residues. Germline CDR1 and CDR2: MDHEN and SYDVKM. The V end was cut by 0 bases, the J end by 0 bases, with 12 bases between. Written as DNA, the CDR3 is TGTGCCAGCAGTTTATGGGCCCTGGGGGGCTCTGGAAACACCATATATTTT. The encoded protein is CASSLWALGGSGNTIYF.

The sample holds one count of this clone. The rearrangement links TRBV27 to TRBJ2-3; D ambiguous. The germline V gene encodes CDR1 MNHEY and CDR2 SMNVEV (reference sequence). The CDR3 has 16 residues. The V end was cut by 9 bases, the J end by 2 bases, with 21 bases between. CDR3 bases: TGTGCCAGTTCGAGAGTTGAGCTCTTTCTCACAGATACGCAGTATTTT. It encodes CASSRVELFLTDTQYF.

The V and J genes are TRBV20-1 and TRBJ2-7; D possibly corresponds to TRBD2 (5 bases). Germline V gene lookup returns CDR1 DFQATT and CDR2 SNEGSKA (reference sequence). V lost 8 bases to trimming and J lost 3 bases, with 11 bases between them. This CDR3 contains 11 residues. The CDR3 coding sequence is TGCAGTCGGGAAAAAGACTACGAGCAGTACTTC. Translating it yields CSREKDYEQYF.

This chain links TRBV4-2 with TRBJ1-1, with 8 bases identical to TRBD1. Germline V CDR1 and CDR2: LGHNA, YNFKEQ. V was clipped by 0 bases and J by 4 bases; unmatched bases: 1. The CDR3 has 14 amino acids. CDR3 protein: CASSQEQGGTEAFF. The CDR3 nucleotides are TGTGCCAGCAGCCAAGAACAGGGGGGCACTGAAGCTTTCTTT.

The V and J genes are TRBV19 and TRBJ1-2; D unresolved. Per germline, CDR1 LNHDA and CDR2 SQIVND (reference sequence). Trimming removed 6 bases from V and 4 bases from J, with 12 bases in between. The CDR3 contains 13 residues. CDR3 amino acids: CASRTSAGYGYTF. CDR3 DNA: TGTGCCAGTAGAACCTCAGCCGGCTATGGCTACACCTTC.

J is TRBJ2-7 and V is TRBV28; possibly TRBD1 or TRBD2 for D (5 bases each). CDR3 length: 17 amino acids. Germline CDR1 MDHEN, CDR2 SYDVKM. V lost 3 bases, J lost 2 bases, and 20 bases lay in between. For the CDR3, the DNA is TGTGCCAGCAGTTTGGTAAGAGCCGGGACCGGCGCCTACGAGCAGTACTTC. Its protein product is CASSLVRAGTGAYEQYF.

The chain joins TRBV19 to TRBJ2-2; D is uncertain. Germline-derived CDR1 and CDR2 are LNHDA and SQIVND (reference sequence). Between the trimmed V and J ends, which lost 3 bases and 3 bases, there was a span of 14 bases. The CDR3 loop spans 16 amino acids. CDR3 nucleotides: TGTGCCAGTAGTATTCCGGACCATGGGTACACCGGGGAGCTGTTTTTT. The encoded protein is CASSIPDHGYTGELFF.

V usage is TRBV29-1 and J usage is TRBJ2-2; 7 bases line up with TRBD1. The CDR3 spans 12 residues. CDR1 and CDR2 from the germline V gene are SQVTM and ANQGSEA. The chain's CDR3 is CSSTGQAGELFF. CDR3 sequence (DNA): TGCAGTTCCACTGGACAGGCCGGGGAGCTGTTTTTT.

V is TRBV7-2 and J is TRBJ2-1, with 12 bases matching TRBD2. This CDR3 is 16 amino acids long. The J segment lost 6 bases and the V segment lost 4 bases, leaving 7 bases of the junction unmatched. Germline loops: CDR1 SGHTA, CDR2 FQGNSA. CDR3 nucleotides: TGTGCCAGCAGCTCAAAGGGACTAGCGGGCCCCAATGAGCAGTTCTTC. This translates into CASSSKGLAGPNEQFF.